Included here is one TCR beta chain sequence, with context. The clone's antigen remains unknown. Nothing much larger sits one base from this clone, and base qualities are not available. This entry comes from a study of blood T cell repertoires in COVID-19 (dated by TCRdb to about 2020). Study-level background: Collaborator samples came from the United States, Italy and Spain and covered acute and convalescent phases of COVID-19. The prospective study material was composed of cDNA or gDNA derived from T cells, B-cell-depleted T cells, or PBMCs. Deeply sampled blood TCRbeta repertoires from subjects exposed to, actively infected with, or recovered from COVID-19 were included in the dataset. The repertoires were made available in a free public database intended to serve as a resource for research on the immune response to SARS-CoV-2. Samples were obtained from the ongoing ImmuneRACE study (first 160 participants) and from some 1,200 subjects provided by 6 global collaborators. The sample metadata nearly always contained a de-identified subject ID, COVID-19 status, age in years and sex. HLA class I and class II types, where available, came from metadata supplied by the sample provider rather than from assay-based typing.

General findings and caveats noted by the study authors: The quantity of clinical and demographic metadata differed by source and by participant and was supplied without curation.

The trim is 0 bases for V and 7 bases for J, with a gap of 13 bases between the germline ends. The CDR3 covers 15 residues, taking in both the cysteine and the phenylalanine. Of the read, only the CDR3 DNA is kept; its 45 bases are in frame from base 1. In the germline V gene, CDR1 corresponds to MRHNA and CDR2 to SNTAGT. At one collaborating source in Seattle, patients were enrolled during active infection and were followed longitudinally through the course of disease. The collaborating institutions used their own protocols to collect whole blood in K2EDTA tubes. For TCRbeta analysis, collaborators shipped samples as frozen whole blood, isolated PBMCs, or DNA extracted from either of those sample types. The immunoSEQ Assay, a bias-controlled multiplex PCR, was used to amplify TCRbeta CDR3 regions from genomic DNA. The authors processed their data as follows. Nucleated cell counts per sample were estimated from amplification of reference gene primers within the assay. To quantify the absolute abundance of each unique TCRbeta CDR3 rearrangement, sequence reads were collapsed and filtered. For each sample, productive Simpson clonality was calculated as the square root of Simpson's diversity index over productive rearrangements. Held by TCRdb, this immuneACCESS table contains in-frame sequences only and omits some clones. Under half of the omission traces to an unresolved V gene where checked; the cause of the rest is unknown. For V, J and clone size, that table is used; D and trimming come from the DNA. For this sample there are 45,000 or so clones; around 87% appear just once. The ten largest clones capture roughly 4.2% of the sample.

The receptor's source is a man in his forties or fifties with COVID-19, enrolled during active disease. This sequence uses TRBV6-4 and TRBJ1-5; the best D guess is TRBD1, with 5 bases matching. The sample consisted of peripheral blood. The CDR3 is CASSDSMTGGQPQHF. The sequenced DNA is TGTGCCAGCAGTGACTCGATGACGGGGGGGCAGCCCCAGCATTTT.